This T cell receptor beta chain comes out of a study of CD8 T cells in ankylosing spondylitis. Findings and caveats of the study: Earlier reports found some motif variants in synovial fluid and blood in reactive arthritis. CD8+ by phenotype, disease-linked clones were relatively rare in peripheral blood. Researchers reportedly found disease-linked clones significantly enriched in matched ankylosing spondylitis synovial fluid. In ankylosing spondylitis blood, a motif of several highly homologous TCR beta variants appeared characteristic.

Making use of molecular barcodes, quantitative 5'-RACE generated TCR beta libraries. TCRdb reprocessed the 5' RACE reads via MiXCR and lists one record per CDR3 protein. The table lists about 330,000 distinct CDR3 sequences, 8% of them singletons, with about 14% in the top ten. With 3 bases removed from V and 4 bases from J, the gap between germline ends came to 13 bases. The CDR3 is 14 residues long. Per germline, CDR1 MDHEN and CDR2 SYDVKM. Points on this clonotype: Its target is not known.

The genes are TRBV28 and TRBJ2-7, with a tentative D call TRBD1 (5 bases). The sequenced material came from blood, either unsorted or a sorted T cell fraction (not recorded which). The sequence was collected from a male donor with ankylosing spondylitis. The CDR3 spells CASSLALKGYEQYF. Written as DNA, the CDR3 is TGTGCCAGCAGTTTGGCCCTCAAGGGGTACGAGCAGTACTTC.